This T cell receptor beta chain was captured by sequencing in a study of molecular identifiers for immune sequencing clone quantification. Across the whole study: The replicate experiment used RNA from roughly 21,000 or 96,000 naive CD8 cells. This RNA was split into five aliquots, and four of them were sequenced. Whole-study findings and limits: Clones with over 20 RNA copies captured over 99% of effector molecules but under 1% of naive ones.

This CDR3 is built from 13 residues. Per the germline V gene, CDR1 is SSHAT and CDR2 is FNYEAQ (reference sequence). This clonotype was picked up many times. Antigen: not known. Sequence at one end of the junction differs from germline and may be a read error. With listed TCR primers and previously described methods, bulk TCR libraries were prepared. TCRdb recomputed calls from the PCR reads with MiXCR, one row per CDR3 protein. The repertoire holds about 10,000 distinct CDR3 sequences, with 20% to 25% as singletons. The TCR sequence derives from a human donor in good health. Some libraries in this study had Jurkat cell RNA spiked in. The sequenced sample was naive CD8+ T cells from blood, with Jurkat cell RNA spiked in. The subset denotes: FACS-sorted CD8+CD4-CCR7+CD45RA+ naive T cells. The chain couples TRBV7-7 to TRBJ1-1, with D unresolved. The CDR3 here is CASSLATNTEAFF. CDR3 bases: TGTGCCAGCAGCCTAGCAACGAACACTGAAGCTTTCTTT.